This T cell receptor (beta chain) was sequenced during a study of cytomegalovirus exposure and HLA in healthy donors. PCR primers comprised 60 Vbeta and 13 Jbeta primers. The data were produced by immunoSEQ multiplex PCR, yet TCRdb's version contains in-frame clones alone and is incomplete. This table holds about 130,000 clones, 65% to 85% found once. The germline V gene has CDR1 GTSNPN and CDR2 SVGIG (reference sequence). The CDR3 is made up of 16 amino acids. Trimming took 5 bases from V and 1 from J; bases not matched to a gene: 7. This chain connects TRBV30 to TRBJ2-3, with 12 bases lining up with TRBD2. This TCR came from a man between 18 and 29 years old in good health and CMV-seropositive. Sequencing was done on a sample of PBMCs. This CDR3 is CAWLAGGPGGTDTQYF. The CDR3 nucleotides read TGTGCCTGGCTAGCGGGGGGGCCCGGGGGCACAGATACGCAGTATTTT.